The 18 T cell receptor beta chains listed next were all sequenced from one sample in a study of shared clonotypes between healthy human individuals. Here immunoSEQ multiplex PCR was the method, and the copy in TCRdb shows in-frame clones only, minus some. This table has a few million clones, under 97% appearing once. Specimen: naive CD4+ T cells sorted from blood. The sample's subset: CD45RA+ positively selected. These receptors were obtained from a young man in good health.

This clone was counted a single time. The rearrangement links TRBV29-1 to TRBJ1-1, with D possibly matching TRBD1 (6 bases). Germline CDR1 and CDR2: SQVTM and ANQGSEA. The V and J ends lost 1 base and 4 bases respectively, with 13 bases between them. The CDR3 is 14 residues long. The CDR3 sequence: CSVEGGRTTTEAFF. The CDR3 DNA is TGCAGCGTTGAAGGGGGGCGGACGACCACTGAAGCTTTCTTT.

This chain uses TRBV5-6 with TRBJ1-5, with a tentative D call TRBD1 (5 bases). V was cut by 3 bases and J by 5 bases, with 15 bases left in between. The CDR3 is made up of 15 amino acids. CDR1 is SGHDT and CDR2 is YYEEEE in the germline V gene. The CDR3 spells CASSYRGTADQPQHF. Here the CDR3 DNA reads TGTGCCAGCAGCTATAGGGGAACAGCCGATCAGCCCCAGCATTTT.

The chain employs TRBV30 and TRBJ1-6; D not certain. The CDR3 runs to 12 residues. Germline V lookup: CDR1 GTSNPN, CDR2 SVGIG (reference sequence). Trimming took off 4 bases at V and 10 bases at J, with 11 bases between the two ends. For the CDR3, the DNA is TGTGCCTGGAACAGACCCCCATCACCCCTCCACTTT. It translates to CAWNRPPSPLHF.

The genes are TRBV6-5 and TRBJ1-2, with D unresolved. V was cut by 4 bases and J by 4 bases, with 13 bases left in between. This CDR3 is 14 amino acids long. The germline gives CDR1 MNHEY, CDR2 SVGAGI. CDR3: CASSSNPGSYGYTF. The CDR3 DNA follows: TGTGCCAGCAGTTCCAACCCCGGTTCCTATGGCTACACCTTC.

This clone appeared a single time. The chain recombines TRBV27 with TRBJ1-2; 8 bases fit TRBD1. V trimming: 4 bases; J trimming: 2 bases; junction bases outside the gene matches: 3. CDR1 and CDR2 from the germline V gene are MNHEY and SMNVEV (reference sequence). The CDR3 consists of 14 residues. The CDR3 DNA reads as TGTGCCAGCAGTTCTCGGACAGGGAACTATGGCTACACCTTC. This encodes CASSSRTGNYGYTF.

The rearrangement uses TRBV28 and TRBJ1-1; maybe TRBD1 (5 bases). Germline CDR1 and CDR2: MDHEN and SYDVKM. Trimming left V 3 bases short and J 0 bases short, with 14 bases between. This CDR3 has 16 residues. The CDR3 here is CASSFSRGTMNTEAFF. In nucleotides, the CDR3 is TGTGCCAGCAGTTTTAGTAGGGGCACGATGAACACTGAAGCTTTCTTT.

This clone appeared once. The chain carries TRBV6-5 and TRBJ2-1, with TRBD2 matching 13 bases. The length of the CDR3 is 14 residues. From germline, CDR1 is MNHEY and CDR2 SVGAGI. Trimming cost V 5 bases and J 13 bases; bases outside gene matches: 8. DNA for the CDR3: TGTGCCAGCAGTCCATCAGGACTAGCGGGAGAACAGTTCTTC. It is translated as CASSPSGLAGEQFF.

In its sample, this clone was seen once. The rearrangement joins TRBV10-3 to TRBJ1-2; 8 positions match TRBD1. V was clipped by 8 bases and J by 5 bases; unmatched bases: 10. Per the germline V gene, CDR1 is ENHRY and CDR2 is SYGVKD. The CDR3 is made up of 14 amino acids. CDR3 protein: CAIGDRDRLYGYTF. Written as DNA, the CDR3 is TGTGCCATCGGGGACCGGGACAGGCTATATGGCTACACCTTC.

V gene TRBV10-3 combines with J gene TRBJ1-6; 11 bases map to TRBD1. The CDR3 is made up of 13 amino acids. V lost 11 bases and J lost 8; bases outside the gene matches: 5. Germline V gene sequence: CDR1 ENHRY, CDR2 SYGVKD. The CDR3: CAAGGQGDSPLHF. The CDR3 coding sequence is TGTGCCGCGGGGGGACAGGGGGATTCACCCCTCCACTTT.

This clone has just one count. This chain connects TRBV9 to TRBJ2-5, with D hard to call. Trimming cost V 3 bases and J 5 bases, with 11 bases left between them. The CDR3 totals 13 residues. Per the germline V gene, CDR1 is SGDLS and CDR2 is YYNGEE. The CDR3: CASSASVGETQYF. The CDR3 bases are TGTGCCAGCAGCGCCTCCGTCGGGGAGACCCAGTACTTC. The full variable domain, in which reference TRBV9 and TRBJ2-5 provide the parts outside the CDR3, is DSGVTQTPKHLITATGQRVTLRCSPRSGDLSVYWYQQSLDQGLQFLIQYYNGEERAKGNILERFSAQQFPDLHSELNLSSLELGDSALYFCASSASVGETQYFGPGTRLLVL.

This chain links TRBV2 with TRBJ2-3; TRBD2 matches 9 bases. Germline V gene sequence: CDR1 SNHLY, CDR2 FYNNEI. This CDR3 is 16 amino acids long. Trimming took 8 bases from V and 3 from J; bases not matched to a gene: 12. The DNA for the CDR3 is TGTGCCAGCTCCAGATCAGCGGGAGGCGCAACAGATACGCAGTATTTT. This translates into CASSRSAGGATDTQYF.

CDR3 in DNA: TGTGCCAGTAGTCCCGCCCGACGGGACACAGATACGCAGTATTTT. As protein: CASSPARRDTDTQYF. The rearrangement joins TRBV19 to TRBJ2-3; tentatively, D is TRBD2 (5 bases). Germline V gene lookup returns CDR1 LNHDA and CDR2 SQIVND (reference sequence). The CDR3 extends over 15 amino acids. Deletions cut 5 bases from V and 2 bases from J, with 14 bases between. Supplemented by reference TRBV19 and TRBJ2-3, the full variable domain reads DGGITQSPKYLFRKEGQNVTLSCEQNLNHDAMYWYRQDPGQGLRLIYYSQIVNDFQKGDIAEGYSVSREKKESFPLTVTSAQKNPTAFYLCASSPARRDTDTQYFGPGTRLTVL.

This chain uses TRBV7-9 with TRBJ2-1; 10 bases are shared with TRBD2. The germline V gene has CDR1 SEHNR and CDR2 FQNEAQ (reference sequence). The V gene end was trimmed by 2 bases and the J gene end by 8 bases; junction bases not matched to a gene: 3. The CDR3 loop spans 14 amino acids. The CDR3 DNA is TGTGCCAGCAGCTTACTAGCGGGAGCTGATGAGCAGTTCTTC. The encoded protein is CASSLLAGADEQFF.

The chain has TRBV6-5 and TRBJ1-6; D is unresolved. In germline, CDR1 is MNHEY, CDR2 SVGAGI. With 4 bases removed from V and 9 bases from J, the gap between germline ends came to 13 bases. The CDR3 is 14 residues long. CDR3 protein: CASSSQAERSPLHF. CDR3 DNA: TGTGCCAGCAGTTCGCAGGCCGAGCGTTCACCCCTCCACTTT.

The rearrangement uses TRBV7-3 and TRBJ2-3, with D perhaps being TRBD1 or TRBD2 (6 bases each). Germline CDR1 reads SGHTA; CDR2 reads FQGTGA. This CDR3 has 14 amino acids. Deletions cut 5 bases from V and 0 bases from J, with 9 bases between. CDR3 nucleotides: TGTGCCAGCAGCCCCGGGGGCAGCACAGATACGCAGTATTTT. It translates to CASSPGGSTDTQYF.

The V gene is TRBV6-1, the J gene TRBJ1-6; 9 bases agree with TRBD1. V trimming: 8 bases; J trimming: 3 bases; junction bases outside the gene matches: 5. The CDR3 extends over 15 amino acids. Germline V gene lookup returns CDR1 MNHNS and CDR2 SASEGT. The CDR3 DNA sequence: TGTGCCAGCCGGGACAGGGCTTTCTATAATTCACCCCTCCACTTT. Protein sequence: CASRDRAFYNSPLHF.

CDR3 region: CASSLGDTSGNTIYF. The CDR3 DNA follows: TGTGCCAGCAGCTTAGGGGACACCTCTGGAAACACCATATATTTT. This chain uses TRBV7-9 with TRBJ1-3; TRBD1 is a possible D gene (6 bases). The CDR3 extends over 15 amino acids. Germline CDR1 reads SEHNR; CDR2 reads FQNEAQ (reference sequence). Trimming left V 1 base short and J 0 bases short, with 7 bases between.

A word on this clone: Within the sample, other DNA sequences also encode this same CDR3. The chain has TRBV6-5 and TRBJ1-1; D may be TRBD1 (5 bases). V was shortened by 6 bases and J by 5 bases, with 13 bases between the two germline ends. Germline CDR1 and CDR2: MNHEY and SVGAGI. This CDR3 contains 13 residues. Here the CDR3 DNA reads TGTGCCAGCAGCCTCGCAGGGTCTACTGAAGCTTTCTTT. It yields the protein CASSLAGSTEAFF.